This T cell receptor (beta chain) originates from a study of T cell responses to AZD1222 COVID-19 vaccine. Study details: Recipients boosted at about 4 weeks or about 12 weeks are pooled.

Here immunoSEQ multiplex PCR was the method, and the copy in TCRdb shows in-frame clones only, minus some. The sample lists some 120,000 clones; 70% to 90% were seen once. The germline V and J ends were trimmed by 0 bases and 5 bases, with 13 bases remaining between them. The V gene's germline CDR1 is LGHDT and CDR2 YNNKEL (reference sequence). The CDR3 runs to 15 residues. Remarks on this clone: Its antigen is currently unknown.

Study outcomes and limitations: Females made up more of the donors, who were largely white British, and clonal diversity may have come out too low. No repertoire was sampled before or during the peak T cell response, only after it.

The V and J genes are TRBV3-1 (or the pseudogene TRBV3-2) and TRBJ2-5; D perhaps matches TRBD1 (5 bases). The specimen was peripheral blood, collected on day 0 of AZD1222 vaccination. The receptor's source is an adult in good health. CDR3 DNA: TGTGCCAGCAGCCAAGATCAGGGATCGCGGGAGACCCAGTACTTC. The encoded protein is CASSQDQGSRETQYF.